The rows below give T cell receptor beta chains drawn from one sample of a study of T-cell memory formation after mild COVID-19. TCRdb processed the 5' RACE reads anew with MiXCR; each CDR3 protein has one entry. This sample has around 400,000 distinct CDR3 sequences, with roughly 24% found just once. The sequenced material came from PBMCs or a T cell subset sorted from them (not recorded which). These TCRs come from an adult woman who had mild COVID-19 (a few samples of this study predate the infection). Cell type and time point are not known. CDR3s include the opening cysteine and the closing phenylalanine or tryptophan. The D gene is left open where the match is weak. Clone size is given for some rows only: seen once, a few or many times, or a class if the clone is expanded.

V: TRBV7-6
size: few
J: TRBJ2-3
D: TRBD1
DNA: TGTGCCAGCAGCCGAAACCGACAGGGGCCCGACACAGATACGCAGTATTTT
CDR3: CASSRNRQGPDTDTQYF

V: TRBV4-1
size: few
J: TRBJ2-1
D: TRBD2
DNA: TGCGCCAGCAGCCGCGGGCTAGCGGGCCATGAGGTTGAGCAGTTCTTC
CDR3: CASSRGLAGHEVEQFF

V: TRBV7-8
size: few
J: TRBJ2-1
D: .
DNA: TGTGCCAGCAGCTTGGGGACACCTAATGAGCAGTTCTTC
CDR3: CASSLGTPNEQFF

V: TRBV3-1
size: .
J: TRBJ1-1
D: .
DNA: TGTGCCAGCAGCCAACTTATTATTTCGGACGAGGGCACTGAAGCTTTCTTT
CDR3: CASSQLIISDEGTEAFF

V: TRBV15
size: few
J: TRBJ2-3
D: .
DNA: TGTGCCACCAGCAGATACAGGGGAGGGGATACGCAGTATTTT
CDR3: CATSRYRGGDTQYF

V: TRBV7-2
size: .
J: TRBJ2-5
D: .
DNA: TGTGCCAGCAGCTCCTGGGGGGAAGAGACCCAGTACTTC
CDR3: CASSSWGEETQYF

V: TRBV6-2/TRBV6-3
size: .
J: TRBJ2-7
D: TRBD2
DNA: TGTGCCAGCACCGGGGGCAAGCGGGAGGGCAGCGAGCAGTACTTC
CDR3: CASTGGKREGSEQYF

V: TRBV15
size: .
J: TRBJ1-1
D: .
DNA: TGTGCCACCAGCAGAGCCCAGGCGAACACTGAAGCTTTCTTT
CDR3: CATSRAQANTEAFF

V: TRBV12-3/TRBV12-4
size: few
J: TRBJ2-1
D: .
DNA: TGTGCCAGCAGCGGGAGTACAGGAGCGGGTCAATGGCAGTTCTTC
CDR3: CASSGSTGAGQWQFF

V: TRBV20-1
size: many
J: TRBJ2-7
D: .
DNA: TGCAGTGCTGGACTCTCCTACGAGCAGTACTTC
CDR3: CSAGLSYEQYF

V: TRBV6-2/TRBV6-3
size: .
J: TRBJ1-1
D: .
DNA: TGTGCCAGCAGTTACTTCACAGGGTTGGGCACTGAAGCTTTCTTT
CDR3: CASSYFTGLGTEAFF

V: TRBV20-1
size: few
J: TRBJ2-7
D: TRBD2
DNA: TGCAGTGCCGGACTAGCGCCTACCTACGAGCAGTACTTC
CDR3: CSAGLAPTYEQYF

V: TRBV12-3/TRBV12-4
size: .
J: TRBJ2-1
D: .
DNA: TGTGCCAGCAGTTTACCGGACCCCCCAGGCCACAATGAGCAGTTCTTC
CDR3: CASSLPDPPGHNEQFF

V: TRBV20-1
size: .
J: TRBJ2-3
D: .
DNA: TGCAGTGCTAGAGAGCTCGGGCAGGGCAAAGATACGCAGTATTTT
CDR3: CSARELGQGKDTQYF

V: TRBV5-1
size: few
J: TRBJ1-2
D: .
DNA: TGCGCCAGCAGCCCGGGACATTCTAACTATGGCTACACCTTC
CDR3: CASSPGHSNYGYTF

V: TRBV7-3
size: few
J: TRBJ2-1
D: .
DNA: TGTGCCAGCAGCTTAGTGGAGAGATCCAATGAGCAGTTCTTC
CDR3: CASSLVERSNEQFF

V: TRBV9
size: few
J: TRBJ1-1
D: .
DNA: TGTGCCAGCAGCGTATCCGGGACCCCGCTGAACACTGAAGCTTTCTTT
CDR3: CASSVSGTPLNTEAFF

V: TRBV20-1
size: .
J: TRBJ1-5
D: .
DNA: TGCAGTGCCCCTGGAGCGATTAGCAATCAGCCCCAGCATTTT
CDR3: CSAPGAISNQPQHF

V: TRBV3-1
size: .
J: TRBJ2-5
D: TRBD2
DNA: TGTGCCAGCAGCCGGATCGTGGTAGCGGGGGGTTTGGAGACCCAGTACTTC
CDR3: CASSRIVVAGGLETQYF

V: TRBV6-2/TRBV6-3
size: .
J: TRBJ2-7
D: TRBD2
DNA: TGTGCCAGCAGTCTCGGACTAGCGGGAGATCGCGAGCAGTACTTC
CDR3: CASSLGLAGDREQYF

V: TRBV27
size: .
J: TRBJ2-7
D: TRBD2
DNA: TGTGCCAGCAGAACAGCGGGAGTCGAGCAGTACTTC
CDR3: CASRTAGVEQYF

V: TRBV24-1
size: few
J: TRBJ2-7
D: .
DNA: TGTGCCCCGGAATATGCCTCCTACGAGCAGTACTTC
CDR3: CAPEYASYEQYF

V: TRBV7-2
size: few
J: TRBJ2-5
D: .
DNA: TGTGCCAGCAGGCACGGAAGGGGGGAAGAGACCCAGTACTTC
CDR3: CASRHGRGEETQYF

V: TRBV20-1
size: .
J: TRBJ2-7
D: .
DNA: TGCAGTGCTAGAGCGGAGGGCGGGGTGGCCTACGAGCAGTACTTC
CDR3: CSARAEGGVAYEQYF

V: TRBV27
size: many
J: TRBJ2-7
D: TRBD1
DNA: TGTGCCAGCAGCCGGACAGGGGGCAGCTACGAGCAGTACTTC
CDR3: CASSRTGGSYEQYF

V: TRBV7-2
size: .
J: TRBJ2-2
D: .
DNA: TGTGCCAGCAGCTTAGCGGGTCAAGGTATCGGGGAGCTGTTTTTT
CDR3: CASSLAGQGIGELFF

V: TRBV6-5
size: few
J: TRBJ2-1
D: TRBD1
DNA: TGTGCCAGATACCAGCGGGACAGGGGGAATGAGCAGTTCTTC
CDR3: CARYQRDRGNEQFF

V: TRBV5-1
size: .
J: TRBJ2-3
D: TRBD1
DNA: TGCGCCAGCAGCTCTGGGACAGGGAACACAGATACGCAGTATTTT
CDR3: CASSSGTGNTDTQYF

V: TRBV3-1
size: few
J: TRBJ2-1
D: .
DNA: TGTGCCAGCAGCCAACGTTCATTAAGGATCAGCTCCTACAATGAGCAGTTCTTC
CDR3: CASSQRSLRISSYNEQFF

V: TRBV7-9
size: many
J: TRBJ1-4
D: .
DNA: TGTGCCAGCAGCTTTTACAGCCTCGGGGAAAAACTGTTTTTT
CDR3: CASSFYSLGEKLFF

V: TRBV9
size: .
J: TRBJ2-7
D: TRBD2
DNA: TGTGCCAGCGGGAGGGAATTTGGCTCCTACGAGCAGTACTTC
CDR3: CASGREFGSYEQYF

V: TRBV6-5
size: few
J: TRBJ1-2
D: TRBD1
DNA: TGTGCCAGCAGTTATCAGGGACAGGGGGCAGCTGGCTACACCTTC
CDR3: CASSYQGQGAAGYTF

V: TRBV24-1
size: .
J: TRBJ2-1
D: TRBD2
DNA: TGTGCCACCAGTGTAGGAGCGGGAGAGTGGAATGAGCAGTTCTTC
CDR3: CATSVGAGEWNEQFF

V: TRBV6-1
size: few
J: TRBJ1-5
D: TRBD1
DNA: TGTGCCAGCAGTTTTTACAGGGGGGCCAATCAGCCCCAGCATTTT
CDR3: CASSFYRGANQPQHF

V: TRBV4-1
size: many
J: TRBJ2-1
D: TRBD2
DNA: TGCGCCAGCAGCCACCTCGTAGCGGGGAACAATGAGCAGTTCTTC
CDR3: CASSHLVAGNNEQFF

V: TRBV20-1
size: .
J: TRBJ2-1
D: TRBD2
DNA: TGCAGTGCTAGTCCGGAGACTAGCTTGGTGGAGCAGTTCTTC
CDR3: CSASPETSLVEQFF

V: TRBV5-1
size: .
J: TRBJ2-1
D: .
DNA: TGCGCCAGCAGCTTGGAGCCGGCTGCAAAGCAGTTCTTC
CDR3: CASSLEPAAKQFF

V: TRBV27
size: many
J: TRBJ1-5
D: .
DNA: TGTGCCAGCAGTTTTCGTGTTCGCCAGCCCCAGCATTTT
CDR3: CASSFRVRQPQHF

V: TRBV4-1
size: .
J: TRBJ1-4
D: .
DNA: TGCGCCAGCAGCCAAAGACAGCCTAATGAAAAACTGTTTTTT
CDR3: CASSQRQPNEKLFF

V: TRBV4-2
size: .
J: TRBJ2-3
D: .
DNA: TGTGCCAGCAGCCAAGATCACGGCCAGGGAATGGCAGATACGCAGTATTTT
CDR3: CASSQDHGQGMADTQYF

V: TRBV11-3
size: .
J: TRBJ2-3
D: TRBD1
DNA: TGTGCCAGCAGTACGACAGGGACCACAGATACGCAGTATTTT
CDR3: CASSTTGTTDTQYF

V: TRBV11-2
size: few
J: TRBJ2-7
D: .
DNA: TGTGCCAGCAGCTCCCCTGTTGGCCCATACGAGCAGTACTTC
CDR3: CASSSPVGPYEQYF

V: TRBV2
size: .
J: TRBJ2-2
D: TRBD2
DNA: TGTGCCAGCAGTGATAGCGGGGCGAACACCGGGGAGCTGTTTTTT
CDR3: CASSDSGANTGELFF

V: TRBV20-1
size: .
J: TRBJ2-3
D: .
DNA: TGCAGTGCTAGAGTGATTACGGGCACAGATACGCAGTATTTT
CDR3: CSARVITGTDTQYF

V: TRBV3-1
size: few
J: TRBJ2-3
D: TRBD1
DNA: TGTGCCAGCAGCCCAGGGGGAAGGTGGACAGATACGCAGTATTTT
CDR3: CASSPGGRWTDTQYF

V: TRBV7-2
size: .
J: TRBJ1-1
D: .
DNA: TGTGCCAGCAGCTCCGCTTACCTAAGATCCACTGAAGCTTTCTTT
CDR3: CASSSAYLRSTEAFF

V: TRBV12-3/TRBV12-4
size: few
J: TRBJ2-7
D: TRBD2
DNA: TGTGCCAGCACCCAAACCGGGGGGTTAGGCGAGCAGTACTTC
CDR3: CASTQTGGLGEQYF

V: TRBV6-5
size: .
J: TRBJ2-7
D: .
DNA: TGTGCCAGCAGTTACAACGACAGGCCTCCTCCCTACGAGCAGTACTTC
CDR3: CASSYNDRPPPYEQYF

V: TRBV2
size: few
J: TRBJ2-1
D: .
DNA: TGTGCCACACGGGGACGCCGGGAGCAGTTCTTC
CDR3: CATRGRREQFF

V: TRBV5-8
size: .
J: TRBJ2-2
D: .
DNA: TGTGCCAGCACCCTGGAGCTAGTCGGCACCGGGGAGCTGTTTTTT
CDR3: CASTLELVGTGELFF

V: TRBV7-8
size: few
J: TRBJ2-1
D: TRBD2
DNA: TGTGCCAGCAGCTCTCGGCTAGCGGGGTTGAATGAGCAGTTCTTC
CDR3: CASSSRLAGLNEQFF